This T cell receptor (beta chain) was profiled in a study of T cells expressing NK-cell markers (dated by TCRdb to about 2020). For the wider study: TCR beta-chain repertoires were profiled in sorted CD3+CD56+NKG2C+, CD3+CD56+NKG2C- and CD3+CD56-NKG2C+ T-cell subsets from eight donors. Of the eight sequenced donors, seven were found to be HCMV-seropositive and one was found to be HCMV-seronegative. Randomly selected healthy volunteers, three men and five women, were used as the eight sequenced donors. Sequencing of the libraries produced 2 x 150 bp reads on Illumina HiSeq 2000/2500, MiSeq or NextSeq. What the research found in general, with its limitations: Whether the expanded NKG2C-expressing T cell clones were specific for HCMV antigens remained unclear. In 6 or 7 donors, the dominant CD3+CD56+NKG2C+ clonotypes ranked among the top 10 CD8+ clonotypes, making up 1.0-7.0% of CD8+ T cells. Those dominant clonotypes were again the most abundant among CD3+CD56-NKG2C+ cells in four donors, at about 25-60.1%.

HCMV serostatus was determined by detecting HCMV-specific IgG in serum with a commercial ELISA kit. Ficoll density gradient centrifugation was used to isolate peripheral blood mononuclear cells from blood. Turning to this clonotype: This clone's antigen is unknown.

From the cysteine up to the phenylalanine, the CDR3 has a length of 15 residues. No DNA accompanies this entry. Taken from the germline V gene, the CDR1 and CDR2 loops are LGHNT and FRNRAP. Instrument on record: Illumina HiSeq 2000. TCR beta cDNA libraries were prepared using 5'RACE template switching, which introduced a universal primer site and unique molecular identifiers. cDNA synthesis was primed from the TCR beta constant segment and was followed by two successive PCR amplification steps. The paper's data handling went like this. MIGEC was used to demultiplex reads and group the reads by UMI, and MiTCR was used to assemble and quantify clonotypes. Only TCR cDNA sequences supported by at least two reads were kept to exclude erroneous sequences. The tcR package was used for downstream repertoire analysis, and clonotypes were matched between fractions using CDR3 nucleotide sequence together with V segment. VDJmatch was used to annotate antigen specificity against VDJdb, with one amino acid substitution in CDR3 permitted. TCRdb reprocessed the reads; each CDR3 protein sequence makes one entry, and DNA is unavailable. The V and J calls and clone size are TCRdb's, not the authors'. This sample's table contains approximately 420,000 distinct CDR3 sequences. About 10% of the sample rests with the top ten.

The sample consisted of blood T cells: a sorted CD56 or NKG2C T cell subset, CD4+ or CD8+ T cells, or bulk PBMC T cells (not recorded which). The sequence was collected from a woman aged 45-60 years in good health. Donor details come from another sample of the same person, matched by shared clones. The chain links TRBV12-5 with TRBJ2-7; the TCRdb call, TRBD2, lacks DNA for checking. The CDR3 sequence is CASGLADWSSYEQYF.